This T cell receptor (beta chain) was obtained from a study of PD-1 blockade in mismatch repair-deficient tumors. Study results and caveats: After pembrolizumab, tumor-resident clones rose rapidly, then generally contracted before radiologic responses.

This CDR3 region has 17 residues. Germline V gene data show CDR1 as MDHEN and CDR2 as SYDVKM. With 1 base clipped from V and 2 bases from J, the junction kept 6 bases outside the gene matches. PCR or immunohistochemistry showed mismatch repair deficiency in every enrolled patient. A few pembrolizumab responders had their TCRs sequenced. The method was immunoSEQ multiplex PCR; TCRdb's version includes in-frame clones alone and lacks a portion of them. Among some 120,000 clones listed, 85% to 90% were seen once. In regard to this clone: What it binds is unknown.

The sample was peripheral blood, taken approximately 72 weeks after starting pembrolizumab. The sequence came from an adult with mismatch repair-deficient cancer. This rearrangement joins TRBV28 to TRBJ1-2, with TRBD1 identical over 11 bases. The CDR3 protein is CASSLFGQGAWNYGYTF. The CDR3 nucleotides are TGTGCCAGCAGTTTATTTGGACAGGGGGCCTGGAACTATGGCTACACCTTC.